The 9 T cell receptor beta chains reported below all come from one sample, sequenced in a study of blood T cell repertoires in COVID-19. Only in-frame clones appear in the TCRdb table, and some are missing; sequencing was by immunoSEQ multiplex PCR. Among 350,000 to 450,000 clones, more than 85% were seen once, and the ten largest hold around 2.9%. Sequencing input: peripheral blood. All receptors derive from a human donor in a cohort sampled during active COVID-19.

The chain is built from TRBV21-1 and TRBJ2-3; the table's D call, TRBD2, was not checked against the DNA. TRBV21-1 is a recognized pseudogene. This CDR3 region has 20 residues. The CDR3 region has the DNA TGTGCCAGCAGCAAATTGGACCAGCCCGCTCCGGGGATAATAACAGATACGCAGTATTTT. This translates into CASSKLDQPAPGIITDTQYF.

V is TRBV9 and J is TRBJ1-1; the D gene is possibly TRBD1 (6 bases). This CDR3 is 15 amino acids long. Germline V gene lookup returns CDR1 SGDLS and CDR2 YYNGEE. The V gene lost 0 bases and the J gene lost 3 bases, with 12 bases spanning the gap. The CDR3 sequence is CASSVVQGPYTEAFF. CDR3 nucleotides: TGTGCCAGCAGCGTAGTTCAGGGGCCTTACACTGAAGCTTTCTTT.

This rearrangement joins TRBV7-8 to TRBJ2-2; TRBD2 agrees at 8 bases. Losses at the gene ends were 4 bases for V and 1 base for J; bases not matched to a gene: 14. The CDR3 spans 19 residues. From germline, CDR1 is SGHVS and CDR2 FQNEAQ. The CDR3 spells CASSYPGGASGKNTGELFF. The CDR3 coding sequence is TGTGCCAGCAGCTACCCCGGGGGGGCTAGCGGAAAGAACACCGGGGAGCTGTTTTTT.

The chain combines TRBV11-2 with TRBJ1-6, with D uncertain. CDR3 length: 12 residues. The germline V gene has CDR1 SGHAT and CDR2 FQNNGV. The V end was cut by 3 bases, the J end by 13 bases, with 10 bases between. CDR3 sequence: CASSFLTGPLHF. The CDR3 DNA sequence: TGTGCCAGCAGCTTCCTGACCGGGCCCCTCCACTTT.

J is TRBJ2-4 and V is TRBV30; 16 bases map to TRBD2. Trimming cost V 5 bases and J 7 bases; bases outside gene matches: 5. Germline CDR1 is GTSNPN and CDR2 is SVGIG (reference sequence). This CDR3 has 15 residues. This chain's CDR3 is CAWRGLAGGRNIQYF. DNA for the CDR3: TGTGCCTGGCGGGGACTAGCGGGAGGGAGGAACATTCAGTACTTC.

The chain carries TRBV7-9 and TRBJ2-6; TRBD1 agrees at 8 bases. The CDR3 loop spans 19 amino acids. Germline-derived CDR1 and CDR2 are SEHNR and FQNEAQ (reference sequence). Losses at the gene ends were 7 bases for V and 0 bases for J; bases not matched to a gene: 14. Written as DNA, the CDR3 is TGTGCCAGCACCACGACACCGGGACAGGAACCCTCTGGGGCCAACGTCCTGACTTTC. Translating it yields CASTTTPGQEPSGANVLTF.

The rearrangement joins TRBV13 to TRBJ2-5; 7 bases are a match to TRBD2. This CDR3 contains 16 residues. Germline CDR1 and CDR2: PRHDT and FYEKMQ (reference sequence). J was trimmed by 5 bases and V by 3 bases; bases with no gene match: 12. The CDR3 here is CASSFGGRGAWETQYF. The CDR3 DNA follows: TGTGCCAGCAGCTTTGGCGGGAGAGGGGCTTGGGAGACCCAGTACTTC.

This chain links TRBV11-2 with TRBJ1-1; 7 bases are a match to TRBD1. CDR3 size: 14 residues. The V and J ends lost 5 bases and 0 bases, in that order; junction bases with no gene match: 3. Germline V gene data show CDR1 as SGHAT and CDR2 as FQNNGV. CDR3 loop: CASSLQGMNTEAFF. Here the CDR3 DNA reads TGTGCCAGCAGCCTACAGGGGATGAACACTGAAGCTTTCTTT.

This clone has just one count. The V call is TRBV6-1, the J call TRBJ2-3; D not certain. Germline-derived CDR1 and CDR2 are MNHNS and SASEGT. This CDR3 region has 13 residues. V was pared by 3 bases and J by 6 bases, with 10 bases between. This chain's CDR3 is CASSDIGWDTQYF. The DNA for the CDR3 is TGTGCCAGCAGTGATATTGGCTGGGATACGCAGTATTTT.